The subject of this entry is one T cell receptor beta chain. CDR1 is GTSNPN and CDR2 is SVGIG in the germline V gene (reference sequence). There are 13 residues in the CDR3. Trimming cost V 7 bases and J 4 bases; bases outside gene matches: 2. The data derive from a study of neoadjuvant anti-PD-1 for oral cavity cancer. Specified time point: after neoadjuvant nivolumab, at surgical resection. TCRdb's copy holds only in-frame clones and misses some; the assay was immunoSEQ multiplex PCR. This sample yields 14,000 or so clones, of which around 70% are seen a single time; around 2.3% belongs to the top ten.

The source of this sequence is a person between 40 and 80 years old with oral cavity squamous cell carcinoma. This chain uses TRBV30 with TRBJ2-1; 12 bases are shared with TRBD2. Material: PBMCs, obtained after nivolumab (anti-PD-1) treatment. Written as DNA, the CDR3 is TGTGCCTTCGGACTAGCGGGATACAATGAGCAGTTCTTC. Its translation is CAFGLAGYNEQFF. Supplemented by reference TRBV30 and TRBJ2-1, the full variable domain reads SQTIHQWPATLVQPVGSPLSLECTVEGTSNPNLYWYRQAAGRGLQLLFYSVGIGQISSEVPQNLSASRPQDRQFILSSKKLLLSDSGFYLCAFGLAGYNEQFFGPGTRLTVL.